This TCR beta chain was recovered during a study of human versus mouse CDR3 diversity and MHC coevolution. Sequencing was performed with immunoSEQ multiplex PCR; in TCRdb, only in-frame clones are kept and a portion is missing. The repertoire holds 55,000 to 65,000 clones, 90% to 95% seen once, with 18% in the top ten. The J segment lost 2 bases and the V segment lost 0 bases, leaving 8 bases of the junction unmatched. Germline V CDR1 and CDR2: SGHNT, YENEEA. The CDR3 runs 17 residues. This chain joins TRBV11-3 and TRBJ2-3, with 7 positions matching TRBD2. The sample taken for sequencing was naive CD4+ T cells from blood. The subset: CD45RO-negative CD62L-positive naive CD4 T cells. The TCR sequence derives from a person in their sixties in good health. CDR3 in DNA: TGTGCCAGCAGCTTAGAGGGCTGGCGGGACTACACAGATACGCAGTATTTT. Protein sequence: CASSLEGWRDYTDTQYF.